One and the same sample provided the 18 T cell receptor beta chains below, sequenced in a study of blood T cell repertoires in COVID-19. Clones were sequenced by immunoSEQ multiplex PCR, and TCRdb holds only the in-frame ones, with some missing. The sample has 200,000 to 250,000 clones, approximately 83% seen once. The sample consisted of PBMCs or T cells enriched from blood (not recorded which). These receptors were obtained from a woman between 35 and 50 years old with acute COVID-19.

In its sample, this clone was seen once. V is TRBV7-2 and J is TRBJ2-7; D is possibly TRBD2 (5 bases). Germline V gives CDR1 SGHTA, CDR2 FQGNSA. The V and J ends lost 0 bases and 2 bases respectively, with 11 bases between them. The CDR3 runs 15 residues. The CDR3: CASSLAAAGAYEQYF. The CDR3 DNA sequence: TGTGCCAGCAGCTTAGCGGCGGCCGGGGCCTACGAGCAGTACTTC.

This CDR3 is CASSLLQGKGTYNEQFF. The CDR3 DNA reads as TGTGCCAGCAGCTTGTTACAGGGAAAGGGGACCTACAATGAGCAGTTCTTC. The chain employs TRBV5-6 and TRBJ2-1; D is perhaps TRBD1 (6 bases). The germline V gene encodes CDR1 SGHDT and CDR2 YYEEEE. Trimming pared 1 base from V and 2 bases from J, leaving 16 bases between. The CDR3 is 17 residues long.

This chain links TRBV19 with TRBJ1-1; possibly TRBD1 for D (5 bases). The CDR3 is 13 amino acids. V was clipped by 6 bases and J by 2 bases, with 10 bases between them. Germline values: CDR1 LNHDA, CDR2 SQIVND (reference sequence). The chain's CDR3 is CASRPRENTEAFF. The CDR3 nucleotides read TGTGCCAGTAGACCCAGGGAAAACACTGAAGCTTTCTTT.

The chain couples TRBV4-1 to TRBJ2-3; 10 nucleotides match TRBD2. The germline CDR1 and CDR2 sequences are MGHRA and YSYEKL. Trimming cost V 0 bases and J 0 bases; bases outside gene matches: 12. The CDR3 extends over 20 amino acids. CDR3 sequence reads: CASSQDSLAGASSSTDTQYF. The DNA for the CDR3 is TGCGCCAGCAGCCAAGACTCGCTAGCGGGGGCTAGCTCTAGCACAGATACGCAGTATTTT.

The rearrangement joins TRBV29-1 to TRBJ1-5; D is unresolved. The CDR3 is made up of 11 amino acids. CDR1 and CDR2 (germline): SQVTM, ANQGSEA. The ends were cut back, 6 bases at V and 6 bases at J, with 9 bases in the middle. CDR3 bases: TGCAGCGTGGGAGACACTCAGCCCCAGCATTTT. This translates into CSVGDTQPQHF. The full variable domain, its missing parts supplied by reference TRBV29-1 and TRBJ1-5, is SAVISQKPSRDICQRGTSLTIQCQVDSQVTMMFWYRQQPGQSLTLIATANQGSEATYESGFVIDKFPISRPNLTFSTLTVSNMSPEDSSIYLCSVGDTQPQHFGDGTRLSIL.

The table lists this clone with a count of one. This chain connects TRBV18 to TRBJ1-1; the D gene is possibly TRBD1 (6 bases). The CDR3 covers 15 residues. Germline CDR1 and CDR2: KGHSH and LQKENI. V shed 4 bases and J shed 1 base, with 13 bases lying between them. The CDR3 DNA reads TGTGCCAGCTCACTTTCGGACAGTCCGAACACTGAAGCTTTCTTT. It codes for CASSLSDSPNTEAFF.

This clone appeared a single time. This sequence joins TRBV6-2 or TRBV6-3 and TRBJ2-1, with D maybe TRBD2 (6 bases). Germline CDR1 MNHEY, CDR2 SVGEGT. The CDR3 covers 15 residues. V was clipped by 0 bases and J by 5 bases, with 11 bases between them. The CDR3 DNA follows: TGTGCCAGCAGTTACTCTTGGCTAGCGAACAATGAGCAGTTCTTC. This sequence encodes CASSYSWLANNEQFF.

The J gene is TRBJ2-1, the V gene TRBV27; D perhaps matches TRBD2 (6 bases). The CDR3 has 15 amino acids. Trimming cost V 6 bases and J 7 bases, with 19 bases left between them. Per germline, CDR1 MNHEY and CDR2 SMNVEV (reference sequence). DNA of the CDR3: TGTGCCAGCAGCTGGGACTCTACTTGGACAAATGAGCAGTTCTTC. It yields the protein CASSWDSTWTNEQFF.

The chain carries TRBV7-2 and TRBJ1-3; unclear D gene. V lost 4 bases, J lost 4 bases, and 17 bases lay in between. The CDR3 has 16 residues. The V gene's germline CDR1 is SGHTA and CDR2 FQGNSA. The DNA for the CDR3 is TGTGCCAGCAGCTACCGAAGCGATCGGAGGGGAAACACCATATATTTT. Translated: CASSYRSDRRGNTIYF.

This clone appeared a single time. V gene TRBV4-2 combines with J gene TRBJ2-7, with 7 bases fitting TRBD1. The CDR3 extends over 15 amino acids. Per germline, CDR1 LGHNA and CDR2 YNFKEQ. The trim removed 0 bases at V and 5 bases at J, leaving 7 bases unmatched. The CDR3 DNA is TGTGCCAGCAGCCAAGAGGAACAGGGGAGCAACGAGCAGTACTTC. It encodes CASSQEEQGSNEQYF.

This clone appeared once. CDR3 DNA: TGTGCCAGCACCCTCCGGGGGAGGGCAAGGGAAAAACTGTTTTTT. The encoded protein is CASTLRGRAREKLFF. The chain uses TRBV11-2 and TRBJ1-4; D may be TRBD1 (5 bases). Germline loops: CDR1 SGHAT, CDR2 FQNNGV. V lost 7 bases, J lost 8 bases, and 20 bases lay in between. This CDR3 has 15 amino acids.

The CDR3 loop is CASSLTSGGLETQYF. The CDR3 DNA is TGTGCCAGCAGCCTCACTAGCGGGGGATTAGAGACCCAGTACTTC. J is TRBJ2-5 and V is TRBV5-6; 11 bases align to TRBD2. From germline, CDR1 is SGHDT and CDR2 YYEEEE. V gave up 4 bases and J gave up 4 bases; unmatched junction bases: 6. There are 15 residues in the CDR3.

The J gene is TRBJ2-7, the V gene TRBV24-1; maybe TRBD1 (6 bases). Germline lookup yields CDR1 KGHDR and CDR2 SFDVKD. CDR3 length: 14 amino acids. Trimming left V 2 bases short and J 2 bases short, with 9 bases between. The CDR3 region is CATSDSTGPYEQYF. Written as DNA, the CDR3 is TGTGCCACCAGTGATTCAACAGGGCCCTACGAGCAGTACTTC.

The chain links TRBV28 to TRBJ2-1, with D maybe TRBD2 (6 bases). Germline assignment: CDR1 MDHEN and CDR2 SYDVKM. With 4 bases removed from V and 0 bases from J, the gap between germline ends came to 13 bases. The CDR3 is 16 amino acids. The CDR3 is CASSSSSAPSYNEQFF. In DNA, the CDR3 is TGTGCCAGCAGTTCTTCTAGCGCCCCCTCCTACAATGAGCAGTTCTTC.

The chain carries TRBV5-6 and TRBJ1-1; 8 bases match TRBD1. There are 16 residues in the CDR3. V lost 1 base and J lost 6; bases outside the gene matches: 11. From germline, CDR1 is SGHDT and CDR2 YYEEEE. CDR3 in amino acids: CASSLLGSRGQAEAFF. The CDR3 DNA reads as TGTGCCAGCAGCTTGCTAGGGTCCAGGGGGCAAGCTGAAGCTTTCTTT.

This chain uses TRBV7-2 with TRBJ2-3; TRBD2 is a possible D gene (7 bases). CDR1 and CDR2 (germline): SGHTA, FQGNSA. The ends were cut back, 2 bases at V and 2 bases at J, with 14 bases in the middle. This CDR3 is 16 amino acids long. The CDR3 DNA reads TGTGCCAGCAGCTTAATGGGGGGGGGCTACACAGATACGCAGTATTTT. Encoded protein: CASSLMGGGYTDTQYF.

Details on this clone: Other DNA sequences in this sample translate to the same CDR3. V and J are TRBV7-2 and TRBJ2-3; 11 bases map to TRBD2. The V and J ends lost 3 bases and 3 bases, in that order; junction bases with no gene match: 2. The CDR3 spans 15 residues. Germline V lookup: CDR1 SGHTA, CDR2 FQGNSA. The CDR3 DNA reads as TGTGCCAGCAGCTTGGCTAGCGGGGGGACAGATACGCAGTATTTT. It yields the protein CASSLASGGTDTQYF.

This chain joins TRBV18 and TRBJ1-2, with 9 nucleotides matching TRBD1. The CDR3 is made up of 15 amino acids. J gave up 4 bases and V 3 bases, and 6 bases lay outside the gene matches. Germline V gene sequence: CDR1 KGHSH, CDR2 LQKENI. CDR3 bases: TGTGCCAGCTCACCCTGGGGACAGGGTGCCTATGGCTACACCTTC. Protein product: CASSPWGQGAYGYTF. Looking up the rest from reference TRBV18 and TRBJ1-2 gives the full variable domain: NAGVMQNPRHLVRRRGQEARLRCSPMKGHSHVYWYRQLPEEGLKFMVYLQKENIIDESGMPKERFSAEFPKEGPSILRIQQVVRGDSAAYFCASSPWGQGAYGYTFGSGTRLTVV.